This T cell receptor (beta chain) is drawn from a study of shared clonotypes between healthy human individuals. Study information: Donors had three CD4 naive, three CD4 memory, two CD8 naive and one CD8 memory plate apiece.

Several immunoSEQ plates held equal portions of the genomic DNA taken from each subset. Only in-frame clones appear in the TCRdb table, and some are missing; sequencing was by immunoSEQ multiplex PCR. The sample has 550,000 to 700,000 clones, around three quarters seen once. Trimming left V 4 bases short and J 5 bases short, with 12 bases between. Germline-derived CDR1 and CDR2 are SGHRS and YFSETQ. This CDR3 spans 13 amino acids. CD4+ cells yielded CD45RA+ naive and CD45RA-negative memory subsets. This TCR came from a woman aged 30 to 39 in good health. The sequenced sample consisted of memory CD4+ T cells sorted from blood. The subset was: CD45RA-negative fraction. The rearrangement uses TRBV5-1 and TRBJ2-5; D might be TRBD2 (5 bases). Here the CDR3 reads CASSRTGFETQYF. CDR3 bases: TGCGCCAGCAGCAGGACGGGGTTTGAGACCCAGTACTTC.